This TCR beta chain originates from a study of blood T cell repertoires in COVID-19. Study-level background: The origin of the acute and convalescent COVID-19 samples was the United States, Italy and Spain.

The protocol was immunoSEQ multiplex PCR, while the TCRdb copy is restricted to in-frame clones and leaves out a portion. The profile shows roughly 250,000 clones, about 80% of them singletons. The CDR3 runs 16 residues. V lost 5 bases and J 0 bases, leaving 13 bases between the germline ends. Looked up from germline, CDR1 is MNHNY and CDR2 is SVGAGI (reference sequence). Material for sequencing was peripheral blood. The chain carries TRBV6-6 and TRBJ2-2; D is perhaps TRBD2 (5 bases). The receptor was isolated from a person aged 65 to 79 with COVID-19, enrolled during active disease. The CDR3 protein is CASSRQGGSNTGELFF. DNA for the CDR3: TGTGCCAGCAGTCGACAAGGAGGTTCGAACACCGGGGAGCTGTTTTTT.